The clone carrying this T cell receptor beta chain has only a few counts. These data come from a study of blood T cell repertoires in COVID-19. Study-wide background: Nucleic acid was either cDNA or gDNA, and it came from T cells, B-cell-depleted T cells, or PBMCs.

The CDR3 has 15 amino acids. The trim removed 4 bases at V and 5 bases at J, leaving 6 bases unmatched. The germline V gene has CDR1 SGHRS and CDR2 YFSETQ. Authors' analysis steps: Using reference gene primer amplification, nucleated cell counts were estimated. Assay used: immunoSEQ multiplex PCR; TCRdb lists only in-frame clones, some missing. The V and J calls and clone size are taken from that table; D and trimming were inferred from the DNA. The profile covers some 210,000 clones, with approximately 90% appearing a single time and 0.65% to 0.85% taken by the ten largest. Seattle researchers signed up patients amid active infection and tracked them longitudinally.

The rearrangement uses TRBV5-1 and TRBJ1-4, with 9 bases aligning to TRBD1. The source material was peripheral blood. This sequence was found in a man aged 60 to 75 with COVID-19, enrolled during active disease. The CDR3 protein is CASSGTTGGNEKLFF. The CDR3 nucleotides are TGCGCCAGCAGCGGCACTACAGGGGGCAATGAAAAACTGTTTTTT.